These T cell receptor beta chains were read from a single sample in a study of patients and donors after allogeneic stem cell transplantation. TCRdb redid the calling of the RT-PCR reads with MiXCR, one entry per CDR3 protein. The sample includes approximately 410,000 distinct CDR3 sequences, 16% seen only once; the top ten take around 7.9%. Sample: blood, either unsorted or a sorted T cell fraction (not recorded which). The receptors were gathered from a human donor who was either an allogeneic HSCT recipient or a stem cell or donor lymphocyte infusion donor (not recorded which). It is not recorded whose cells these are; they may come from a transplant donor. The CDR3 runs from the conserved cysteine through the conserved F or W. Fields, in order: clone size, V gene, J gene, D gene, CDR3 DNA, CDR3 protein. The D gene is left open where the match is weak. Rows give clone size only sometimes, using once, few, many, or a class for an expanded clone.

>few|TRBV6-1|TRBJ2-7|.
TGTGCCAGCCTCGACAAGACCTCCTACGAGCAGTACTTC
CASLDKTSYEQYF
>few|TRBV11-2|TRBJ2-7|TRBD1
TGTGCCAGCAGCCAAATCCCGGGACAGGGTACCTACGAGCAGTACTTC
CASSQIPGQGTYEQYF
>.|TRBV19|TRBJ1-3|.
TGTGCCAGTAGTAGGCACACTATATCTGGAAACACCATATATTTT
CASSRHTISGNTIYF
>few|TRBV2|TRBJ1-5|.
TGTGCCAGTAACCGGGACTACAATCAGCCCCAGCATTTT
CASNRDYNQPQHF
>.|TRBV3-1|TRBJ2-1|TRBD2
TGTGCCAGCAGCCAAGATCCCGGGACTAGCGGCCGCATCCTCAATGAGCAGTTCTTC
CASSQDPGTSGRILNEQFF
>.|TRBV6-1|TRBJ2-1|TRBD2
TGTGCCAGCAGACATGAGCGGGGGGGCCAGAATGAGCAGTTCTTC
CASRHERGGQNEQFF
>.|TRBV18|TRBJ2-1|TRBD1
TGTGCCAGCTCACCACGCTGGACAGGGACCTTAAACAATGAGCAGTTCTTC
CASSPRWTGTLNNEQFF
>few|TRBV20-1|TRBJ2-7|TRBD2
TGCAGTGCCACCTTGCTAGCGGGACGTCCCTACGAGCAGTACTTC
CSATLLAGRPYEQYF
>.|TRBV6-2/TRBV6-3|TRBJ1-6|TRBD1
TGTGCCAGCAGTTACCGCACTACCGGGACAGGGGGCGGATATTCACCCCTCCACTTT
CASSYRTTGTGGGYSPLHF
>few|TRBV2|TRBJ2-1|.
TGTGCCAGCAGTGATCCCCCCTTCGATGAGCAGTTCTTC
CASSDPPFDEQFF
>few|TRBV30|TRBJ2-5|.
TGTGCCTGGAGTGTACTGGCCAGAACGGAGACCCAGTACTTC
CAWSVLARTETQYF
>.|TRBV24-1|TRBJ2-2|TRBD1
TGTGCCACCAGTGTGTCAGGGGGCGGCACCGGGGAGCTGTTTTTT
CATSVSGGGTGELFF
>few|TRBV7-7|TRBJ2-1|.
TGTGCTAGCAGACCTCTAGCCAGGGGGAGGAATGAGCAGTTCTTC
CASRPLARGRNEQFF
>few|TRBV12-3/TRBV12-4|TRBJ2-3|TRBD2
TGTGCCAGCAGTCCTCCAGCGGGGGGCACAGATACGCAGTATTTT
CASSPPAGGTDTQYF
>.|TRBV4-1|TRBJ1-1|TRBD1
TGCGCCAGCAGCCACCTCGACAGGGCCCCTGAAGCTTTCTTT
CASSHLDRAPEAFF
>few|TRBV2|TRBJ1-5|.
TGTGCCAGCAGTGTTGTGGGGAACAATCAGCCCCAGCATTTT
CASSVVGNNQPQHF
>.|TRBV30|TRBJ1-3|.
TGTGCCTGGGAGCCATGGACCTACAAAAACACCATATATTTT
CAWEPWTYKNTIYF
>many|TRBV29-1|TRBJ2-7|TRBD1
TGCAGCGGAGTCGGACAGGGCTCCGAGCAGTACTTC
CSGVGQGSEQYF
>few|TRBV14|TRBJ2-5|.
TGTGCCAGCAGCCATGGCGGGGGCAGAGCGGAGACCCAGTACTTC
CASSHGGGRAETQYF
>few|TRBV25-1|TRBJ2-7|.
TGTGCCAGCACCCGATCCCCCACAGGCCAGTTGTACTTC
CASTRSPTGQLYF
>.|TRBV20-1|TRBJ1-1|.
TGCAGTGCCCTACGGCAGGGAGGGGTAAACACTGAAGCTTTCTTT
CSALRQGGVNTEAFF
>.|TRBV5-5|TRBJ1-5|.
TGTGCCAGCAGCCCGAAGTATAGCAATCAGCCCCAGCATTTT
CASSPKYSNQPQHF
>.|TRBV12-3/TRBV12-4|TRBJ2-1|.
TGTGCCAGCAGTTCTACTAGCAGCCCCTACAATGAGCAGTTCTTC
CASSSTSSPYNEQFF
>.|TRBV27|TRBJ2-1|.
TGTGCCAGCAGTTTTGAGGGCGGATTTTTAGCTGAGCAGTTCTTC
CASSFEGGFLAEQFF
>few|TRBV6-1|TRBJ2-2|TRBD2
TGTGCCAGCAGACGACTAGCGGGAGGAGGAGTAAACACCGGGGAGCTGTTTTTT
CASRRLAGGGVNTGELFF
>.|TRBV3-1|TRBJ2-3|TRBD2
TGTGCCAGCAGCGGCGGACTAGAAAACACAGATACGCAGTATTTT
CASSGGLENTDTQYF
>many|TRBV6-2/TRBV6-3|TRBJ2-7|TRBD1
TGTGCCAGCAGTACCCGGACAGGTCGGAGCGAGCAGTACTTC
CASSTRTGRSEQYF
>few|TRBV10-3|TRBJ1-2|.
TGTGCCATCAGTGTCAGGGAACGCCCGCCTGGCTACACCTTC
CAISVRERPPGYTF
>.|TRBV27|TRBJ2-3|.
TGTGCCAGCAGCTCCACAGGGAGGAGCACAGATACGCAGTATTTT
CASSSTGRSTDTQYF
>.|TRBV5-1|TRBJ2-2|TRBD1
TGCGCCAGCAGCGCCTCGACAGGGGGCGGCCTCGGGGAGCTGTTTTTT
CASSASTGGGLGELFF
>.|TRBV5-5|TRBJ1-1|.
TGTGCCAGCAGCCAACTCGGGGTGAACACTGAAGCTTTCTTT
CASSQLGVNTEAFF
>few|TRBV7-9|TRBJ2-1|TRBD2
TGTGCCAGCAGCCCGATTATAGCGGGGACCAATGAGCAGTTCTTC
CASSPIIAGTNEQFF
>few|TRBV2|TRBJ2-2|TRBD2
TGTGCCAGCAGTGAAGATCTAGCGGGAGTACTTACCGGGGAGCTGTTTTTT
CASSEDLAGVLTGELFF
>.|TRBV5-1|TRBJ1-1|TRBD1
TGCGCCAGCAGCACCGCAGGGGGCAGAACTGAAGCTTTCTTT
CASSTAGGRTEAFF
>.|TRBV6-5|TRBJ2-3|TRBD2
TGTGCCAGCAGTTACCGGCTAGCGGGAGGTGGAGATACGCAGTATTTT
CASSYRLAGGGDTQYF
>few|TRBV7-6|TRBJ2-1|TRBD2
TGTGCCAGCAGCTTATTCGACGGCGGGAGCTCCTACAATGAGCAGTTCTTC
CASSLFDGGSSYNEQFF
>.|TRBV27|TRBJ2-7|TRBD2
TGTGCCAGCAGTTTAAGGTCGGGACTAGCCTACGAGCAGTACTTC
CASSLRSGLAYEQYF
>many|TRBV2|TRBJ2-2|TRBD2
TGTGCCAGCAGTGTCCGGGGGGGGACCGGGGAGCTGTTTTTT
CASSVRGGTGELFF
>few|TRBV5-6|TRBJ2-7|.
TGTGCCAGCAGCTTGGGTGGTGGAGCAACCTACGAGCAGTACTTC
CASSLGGGATYEQYF
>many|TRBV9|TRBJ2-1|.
TGTGCCAGCAGCCCCTCCCGGGACGGCTATTACAATGAGCAGTTCTTC
CASSPSRDGYYNEQFF
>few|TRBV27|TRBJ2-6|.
TGTGCCAGCAGTTTTTACAGACACTCTGGGGCCAACGTCCTGACTTTC
CASSFYRHSGANVLTF
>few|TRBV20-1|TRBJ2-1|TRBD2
TGCAGTGCTAGAGATTGGGGACTAGCAAAACCCAATGAGCAGTTCTTC
CSARDWGLAKPNEQFF
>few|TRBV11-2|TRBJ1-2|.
TGTGCCAGCAGCTTAGATCACCCCTCAGTCGTCTACACCTTC
CASSLDHPSVVYTF
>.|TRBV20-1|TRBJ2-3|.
TGCAGTGCTAGGTATATCACAGATACGCAGTATTTT
CSARYITDTQYF
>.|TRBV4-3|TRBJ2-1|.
TGCGCCAGCAGCCTAGGGAATGATGGCAATGAGCAGTTCTTC
CASSLGNDGNEQFF
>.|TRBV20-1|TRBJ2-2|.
TGCAGTGCCGTGGCTGATTCGAACACCGGGGAGCTGTTTTTT
CSAVADSNTGELFF
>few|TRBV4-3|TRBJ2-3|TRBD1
TGCGCCAGCAGCCCGGGGACAGCCTCAGGTACGCAGTATTTT
CASSPGTASGTQYF
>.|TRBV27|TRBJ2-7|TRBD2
TGTGCCAGCAGTTTGGGGGTCGGGAGGGAGCAGTACTTC
CASSLGVGREQYF